This TCR beta chain was sequenced during a study of long-term antiretroviral therapy in people with HIV. Study outcomes and limitations: The study collected no data on ART adherence, viral resistance or therapy changes. Clones that had undergone expansion before ART prevailed in the repertoire throughout all time points.

A v3.0 immunoSEQ assay was performed at survey level. In sequencing, roughly 35,000-50,000 T-cell genomes per sample were targeted. Using immunoSEQ multiplex PCR, the repertoire was profiled, and TCRdb retains in-frame clones only, with some absent. The sample includes 20,000 to 25,000 clones, around 81% of them seen just once. From germline, CDR1 is MNHNS and CDR2 SASEGT. The CDR3 is made up of 14 amino acids. J lost 7 bases, V lost 5 bases, and 9 bases had no gene match. Turning to this clone: Its specificity is unknown.

The clonotype originates from a man aged 40-50 years with HIV. The V gene is TRBV6-1, the J gene TRBJ1-2, with TRBD1 identical over 8 bases. The material was unsorted PBMCs, obtained 1.6 years after starting antiretroviral therapy. In DNA, the CDR3 is TGTGCCAGCAGTAGTGGACAGGGAAGTAGTGGCTACACCTTC. Its protein product is CASSSGQGSSGYTF.